This T cell receptor beta chain was obtained from a study of cytomegalovirus exposure and HLA in healthy donors. Study-level points and caveats: Rare TCR sequences dominated, though some public TCRs recurred in many donors. A later analysis by the authors found several of the most significant clusters apparently linked to common viral pathogens. Some 150 TCR beta chains were listed as cytomegalovirus-associated.

A word on this clone: The antigen remains unidentified.

Primers included in the PCR were 60 Vbeta and 13 Jbeta primers. Original processing notes: Around 11 million shared chains were among approximately 80 million unique TCR beta chains counted in a later analysis. Method: immunoSEQ multiplex PCR; TCRdb's copy keeps in-frame clones and lacks some. D and trimming were read from the DNA, whereas the V and J calls and clone size are those reported in that table. The sample records about 190,000 clones, around 87% being singletons. This CDR3 contains 12 residues. In germline, CDR1 is MGHRA, CDR2 YSYEKL. Trimming took 8 bases from V and 6 from J, leaving 14 bases between them.

Sequencing used PBMCs. The J gene is TRBJ2-7, the V gene TRBV4-1; the D gene is possibly TRBD1 (6 bases). The receptor comes from a man aged 25 to 45 in good health and CMV-seronegative. CDR3 nucleotides: TGCGCCAGCGCACACAGGGCGGGCGAGCAGTACTTC. This codes for CASAHRAGEQYF.